This T cell receptor (beta chain) appears in the sequencing data of a study of blood T cell repertoires in COVID-19. Germline loops: CDR1 SGHRS, CDR2 YFSETQ. The CDR3 covers 13 residues. The V end lost 4 bases, the J end lost 7 bases, and 14 bases lay between the germline ends. In the original processing: Nucleated cell counts were estimated from reference gene primer amplification. TCRdb's table, derived via immunoSEQ multiplex PCR, lists solely in-frame clones and lacks some. V, J and clone size are taken as reported in that table, and D and trimming were inferred from the DNA itself. Seen here are 150,000 to 200,000 clones, about 86% observed once, and the top ten hold about 15%. This clone was counted once.

The sequencing input was peripheral blood. The chain has TRBV5-1 and TRBJ1-1; D remains unclear. The sequence was collected from a man between 25 and 39 years old with active or convalescent COVID-19. CDR3 region: CASSPEGYGEAFF. For the CDR3, the DNA is TGCGCCAGCAGCCCAGAGGGATACGGTGAAGCTTTCTTT.